The entry below gives a single T cell receptor (beta chain) sequence along with its context. Its antigen is as yet unknown. The data are from a study of CD8 T cells in Susac syndrome. Whole-study context: When blood was drawn, the patients with Susac syndrome were therapy-naive, on corticosteroids, or on intravenous immunoglobulin alone. Study findings and constraints: Clonal CD8+ expansion in Susac was highest in TEMRA cells and active patients.

An input of roughly 0.45 to 1 ug of RNA was subjected to reverse transcription using random hexamers. Using its own MiXCR run on the immunoSEQ multiplex PCR reads, TCRdb lists one record per CDR3 protein. Here the sample spans 150,000 to 200,000 distinct CDR3 sequences, around 95% being singletons. The CDR3 contains 15 residues. The V gene end was trimmed by 5 bases and the J gene end by 3 bases; junction bases not matched to a gene: 8. In germline, CDR1 is SGHAT, CDR2 FQDESV (reference sequence). The chain joins TRBV11-1 to TRBJ2-7; 9 nucleotides line up with TRBD2. The sample consisted of CD8+ T cells from PBMCs. This TCR was recovered from a human donor with Susac syndrome. This CDR3 reads CASSTGTSSYYEQYF. CDR3 nucleotide sequence: TGTGCCAGCAGCACCGGGACTAGCAGCTACTACGAGCAGTACTTC.